This T cell receptor beta chain was sequenced in a study of cytomegalovirus exposure and HLA in healthy donors. Findings and caveats of the study: The classifier reportedly diagnosed cytomegalovirus status with high sensitivity and specificity. An apparent linkage of common viral pathogens to several of the most significant clusters emerged in a later analysis. In a later analysis, TCR beta V- and J-gene trimming was associated with a missense DCLRE1C variant.

Looked up from germline, CDR1 is SGHNT and CDR2 is YYREEE (reference sequence). The CDR3 runs to 16 residues. Germline trimming cut 4 bases from V and 3 bases from J; bases unmatched to any gene: 10. Use of 60 Vbeta and 13 Jbeta primers characterized the PCR. Sequencing was performed with immunoSEQ multiplex PCR; in TCRdb, only in-frame clones are kept and a portion is missing. The data contain 150,000 to 200,000 clones, over 80% of them singletons. With regard to this clone: Its antigen is undetermined.

This chain connects TRBV5-4 to TRBJ2-1; TRBD2 agrees at 7 bases. The sequence was collected from a male donor in good health and CMV-seronegative. What was sequenced was PBMCs. In DNA, the CDR3 is TGTGCCAGCAGCACAGTAGCGGGCCAAAGCTACAATGAGCAGTTCTTC. It yields the protein CASSTVAGQSYNEQFF.